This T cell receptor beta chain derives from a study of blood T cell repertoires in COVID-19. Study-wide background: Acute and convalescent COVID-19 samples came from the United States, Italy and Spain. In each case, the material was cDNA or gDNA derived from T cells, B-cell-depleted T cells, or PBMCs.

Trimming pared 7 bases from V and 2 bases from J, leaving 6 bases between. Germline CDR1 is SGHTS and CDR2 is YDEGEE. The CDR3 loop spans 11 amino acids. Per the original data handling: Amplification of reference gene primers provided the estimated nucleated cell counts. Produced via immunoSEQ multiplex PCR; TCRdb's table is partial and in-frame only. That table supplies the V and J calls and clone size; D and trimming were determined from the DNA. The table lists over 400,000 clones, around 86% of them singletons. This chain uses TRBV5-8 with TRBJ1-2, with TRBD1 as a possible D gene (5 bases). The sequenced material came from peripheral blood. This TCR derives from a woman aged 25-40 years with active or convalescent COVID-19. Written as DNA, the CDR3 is TGTGCCAGCCGGGGGAACTATGGCTACACCTTC. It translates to CASRGNYGYTF.